The 32 T cell receptor beta chains below come from one sample, sequenced in a study of T cell responses to AZD1222 COVID-19 vaccine. Clones were sequenced by immunoSEQ multiplex PCR, and TCRdb holds only the in-frame ones, with some missing. This table has some 190,000 clones, approximately 90% appearing once. The material sequenced was peripheral blood, taken on day 0 of AZD1222 vaccination. Receptor source: an adult in good health.

V and J are TRBV4-2 and TRBJ2-6; tentative D call: TRBD2 (6 bases). Germline CDR1 reads LGHNA; CDR2 reads YNFKEQ. The CDR3 spans 16 residues. The ends were cut back, 5 bases at V and 4 bases at J, with 15 bases in the middle. The CDR3 region has the DNA TGTGCCAGCAGCTCCGCACCCGGGGGAGGGGCCAACGTCCTGACTTTC. Its translation is CASSSAPGGGANVLTF.

The V call is TRBV2, the J call TRBJ2-5, with D hard to call. Trimming removed 4 bases at V and 4 bases at J, with 4 bases between. CDR3 length equals 11 residues. The germline gives CDR1 SNHLY, CDR2 FYNNEI. CDR3 DNA: TGTGCCAGCAGTGGGGGAGAGACCCAGTACTTC. It encodes CASSGGETQYF.

This rearrangement joins TRBV5-8 to TRBJ2-1; D unclear. Germline CDR1 reads SGHTS; CDR2 reads YDEGEE. This CDR3 is built from 16 residues. The V end was cut by 0 bases, the J end by 0 bases, with 10 bases between. CDR3: CASSLGLPSSYNEQFF. CDR3 sequence (DNA): TGTGCCAGCAGCTTGGGGCTACCCAGCTCCTACAATGAGCAGTTCTTC.

The gene calls are TRBV27 and TRBJ2-3; D unclear. CDR1 and CDR2 (germline): MNHEY, SMNVEV (reference sequence). Trimming removed 5 bases from V and 2 bases from J, with 5 bases in between. This CDR3 spans 12 amino acids. For the CDR3, the DNA is TGTGCCAGCAGTCCGAACACAGATACGCAGTATTTT. This codes for CASSPNTDTQYF.

The sample holds one count of this clone. The chain carries TRBV3-1 (or the pseudogene TRBV3-2) and TRBJ1-4; a possible D gene is TRBD1 (6 bases). V was trimmed by 1 base and J by 8 bases, leaving 14 bases between them. The CDR3 extends over 15 amino acids. Germline V gene sequence: CDR1 LGHDT, CDR2 YNNKEL (reference sequence). This chain's CDR3 is CASSQVAGVGEKLFF. The CDR3 DNA follows: TGTGCCAGCAGCCAAGTGGCAGGGGTCGGGGAAAAACTGTTTTTT.

In DNA form, the CDR3 reads TGTGCCAGCAGCGTAGAGGTGGTCCCCTACGAGCAGTACTTC. Translating gives CASSVEVVPYEQYF. The rearrangement joins TRBV9 to TRBJ2-7, with D uncertain. V lost 0 bases to trimming and J lost 2 bases, with 9 bases between them. The CDR3 length is 14 residues. Germline V CDR1 and CDR2: SGDLS, YYNGEE.

This chain uses TRBV5-5 with TRBJ1-6; D gene ambiguous. The CDR3 contains 16 residues. The V end lost 4 bases, the J end lost 11 bases, and 22 bases lay between the germline ends. CDR1 and CDR2 from the germline V gene are SGHKS and YYEKEE (reference sequence). The DNA for the CDR3 is TGTGCCAGCAGCCCTCTTGGGAGGGAGGAAAAGCCACCCCTCCACTTT. It encodes CASSPLGREEKPPLHF.

The chain links TRBV15 to TRBJ2-3; tentative D call: TRBD1 (5 bases). This CDR3 spans 17 amino acids. Per the germline V gene, CDR1 is LNHNV and CDR2 is YYDKDF (reference sequence). V lost 0 bases to trimming and J lost 1 base, with 14 bases between them. CDR3 DNA sequence: TGTGCCACCAGCAGAGAAACCACAGGAGTCGGCACAGATACGCAGTATTTT. Translated, it gives CATSRETTGVGTDTQYF.

The V call is TRBV10-3, the J call TRBJ2-1, with 9 bases fitting TRBD2. V trimming: 7 bases; J trimming: 4 bases; junction bases outside the gene matches: 2. In germline, CDR1 is ENHRY, CDR2 SYGVKD. The CDR3 runs to 13 residues. CDR3 in DNA: TGTGCCATCAACGCGGGGGGGTACAATGAGCAGTTCTTC. Amino acid sequence: CAINAGGYNEQFF.

This clone was seen just once. V and J are TRBV2 and TRBJ1-2; no firm D call. The CDR3 length is 11 residues. The V end was cut by 5 bases, the J end by 7 bases, with 8 bases between. In germline, CDR1 is SNHLY, CDR2 FYNNEI. CDR3 DNA sequence: TGTGCCAGCAGTCAGGCCTCTGGCTACACCTTC. Its translation: CASSQASGYTF.

The V gene is TRBV28, the J gene TRBJ2-7, with no clear D. Deletions cut 5 bases from V and 2 bases from J, with 7 bases between. The CDR3 runs 12 residues. Germline CDR1 MDHEN, CDR2 SYDVKM. As DNA, the CDR3 is TGTGCCAGCAGTCTAGAGCCCTACGAGCAGTACTTC. Encoded protein: CASSLEPYEQYF. Full variable domain (outside the CDR3, taken from reference TRBV28 and TRBJ2-7): DVKVTQSSRYLVKRTGEKVFLECVQDMDHENMFWYRQDPGLGLRLIYFSYDVKMKEKGDIPEGYSVSREKKERFSLILESASTNQTSMYLCASSLEPYEQYFGPGTRLTVT.

This clone was detected only a few times. The chain uses TRBV4-1 and TRBJ2-1; 10 bases agree with TRBD2. Germline V CDR1 and CDR2: MGHRA, YSYEKL. V shed 2 bases and J 14 bases; nucleotides not matched to a gene: 3. This CDR3 contains 12 residues. The CDR3, as DNA: TGCGCCAGCAGCCAATCTGGACTAGCGGAGTTCTTC. It translates to CASSQSGLAEFF.

This sequence joins TRBV28 and TRBJ2-7; TRBD1 aligns across 10 bases. This CDR3 contains 15 residues. Germline V CDR1 and CDR2: MDHEN, SYDVKM. The V segment lost 2 bases and the J segment 3 bases; nucleotides outside the gene matches: 4. The CDR3 DNA reads as TGTGCCAGCAGTTTAGGACAGGGGGTATTCTACGAGCAGTACTTC. Protein: CASSLGQGVFYEQYF.

The chain carries TRBV3-1 (or the pseudogene TRBV3-2) and TRBJ2-7; a possible D gene is TRBD2 (6 bases). Germline CDR1 reads LGHDT; CDR2 reads YNNKEL (reference sequence). CDR3 length equals 12 residues. Trimming removed 4 bases at V and 4 bases at J, with 8 bases between. For the CDR3, the DNA is TGTGCCAGCAGCCTGGACTATTACGAGCAGTACTTC. Protein product: CASSLDYYEQYF.

The chain employs TRBV4-3 and TRBJ1-4; 9 bases are shared with TRBD1. Trimming at V came to 4 bases and at J to 6 bases, leaving 6 bases not matched to a gene. The CDR3 has 15 residues. Germline V gives CDR1 LGHNA, CDR2 YSLEER. CDR3 region: CASSPRDRVDEKLFF. The CDR3, as DNA: TGCGCCAGCAGCCCCCGGGACAGGGTGGATGAAAAACTGTTTTTT.

This chain connects TRBV10-3 to TRBJ2-3; D gene uncertain. This CDR3 comprises 13 residues. Germline values: CDR1 ENHRY, CDR2 SYGVKD. Deletions cut 4 bases from V and 4 bases from J, with 9 bases between. CDR3 nucleotide sequence: TGTGCCATCAGTGGTACAGCCCCAGATACGCAGTATTTT. Translating it yields CAISGTAPDTQYF.

The chain uses TRBV6-2 or TRBV6-3 and TRBJ2-7, with 12 bases lining up with TRBD2. V lost 6 bases to trimming and J lost 4 bases; unmatched junction nucleotides: 7. Germline CDR1 MNHEY, CDR2 SVGEGT. The CDR3 spans 15 residues. The CDR3 loop is CASSTRLAGEYEQYV. The CDR3 bases are TGTGCCAGCAGCACGCGACTAGCGGGGGAATACGAGCAGTACGTC.

This clone was seen a single time. A junction end diverges from the germline sequence, so it may reflect a read error. The V call is TRBV6-2 or TRBV6-3, the J call TRBJ2-3, with 7 nucleotides matching TRBD2. Germline values: CDR1 MNHEY, CDR2 SVGEGT. This CDR3 is built from 13 residues. CDR3 nucleotides: TGTGCCAGCAGCTCGGGGGGTGGTAGCACCGCCAACTTT. It encodes CASSSGGGSTANF.

The V gene is TRBV29-1, the J gene TRBJ1-4; 7 bases are a match to TRBD1. CDR3 length: 15 residues. Germline CDR1 and CDR2: SQVTM and ANQGSEA. With 0 bases clipped from V and 5 bases from J, the junction kept 6 bases outside the gene matches. The CDR3 region is CSVEDRDRPNEKLFF. The CDR3 DNA is TGCAGCGTTGAAGATCGGGACAGACCGAATGAAAAACTGTTTTTT.

This clone was found once. The chain joins TRBV5-1 to TRBJ2-5; 8 positions agree with TRBD2. Per germline, CDR1 SGHRS and CDR2 YFSETQ. The CDR3 totals 16 residues. Trimming at V came to 5 bases and at J to 2 bases, leaving 11 bases not matched to a gene. For the CDR3, the DNA is TGCGCCAGCAGTTACAGCGGGGGCTACTCTCAAGAGACCCAGTACTTC. It yields the protein CASSYSGGYSQETQYF.

CDR3 amino acids: CASGSTGHCIRGDHTGELFF. The CDR3 nucleotides read TGCGCCAGCGGCTCGACAGGGCACTGTATACGGGGGGATCACACCGGGGAGCTGTTTTTT. The rearrangement links TRBV23-1 to TRBJ2-2; D possibly matches TRBD1 or TRBD2 (7 bases each). TRBV23-1 is an ORF for which the function is uncertain. This CDR3 has 20 residues. V was clipped by 8 bases and J by 3 bases, with 31 bases between them.

The rearrangement uses TRBV6-2 or TRBV6-3 and TRBJ2-1; 11 nucleotides align to TRBD2. The CDR3 contains 15 residues. The J segment lost 8 bases and the V segment lost 0 bases, leaving 3 bases of the junction unmatched. Germline values: CDR1 MNHEY, CDR2 SVGEGT. The CDR3 loop reads CASSYSSGGADEQFF. The CDR3 nucleotides are TGTGCCAGCAGTTACTCTAGCGGGGGGGCCGATGAGCAGTTCTTC.

The rearrangement links TRBV5-4 to TRBJ2-1; TRBD1 matches at 9 bases. In germline, CDR1 is SGHNT, CDR2 YYREEE (reference sequence). The CDR3 totals 13 residues. Trimming at V came to 4 bases and at J to 8 bases, leaving 4 bases not matched to a gene. Written as DNA, the CDR3 is TGTGCCAGCAGCGTGGGACAGGGATATGAGCAGTTCTTC. It codes for CASSVGQGYEQFF.

This chain joins TRBV7-9 and TRBJ1-4; 9 bases match TRBD1. Germline V CDR1 and CDR2: SEHNR, FQNEAQ (reference sequence). J gave up 3 bases and V 5 bases, and 4 bases lay outside the gene matches. This CDR3 has 15 residues. CDR3 loop: CASSPGQGPNEKLFF. The CDR3 region has the DNA TGTGCCAGCAGCCCCGGACAGGGGCCTAATGAAAAACTGTTTTTT.

V gene TRBV9 combines with J gene TRBJ2-3; D gene uncertain. Germline CDR1 reads SGDLS; CDR2 reads YYNGEE. V lost 0 bases to trimming and J lost 5 bases, with 7 bases between them. This CDR3 spans 13 amino acids. The CDR3 region has the DNA TGTGCCAGCAGCGTAGACAACAGAGATACGCAGTATTTT. Its protein product is CASSVDNRDTQYF.

The CDR3 reads CASSPVFARGEKLFF. The CDR3 nucleotides read TGTGCCAGCTCACCAGTCTTTGCCAGGGGAGAAAAACTGTTTTTT. This chain uses TRBV18 with TRBJ1-4; D may be TRBD1 (6 bases). Germline CDR1 is KGHSH and CDR2 is LQKENI. The CDR3 spans 15 residues. V lost 2 bases and J 8 bases, leaving 15 bases between the germline ends.

This clone has only one observation. The gene calls are TRBV6-5 and TRBJ2-1; the D gene is possibly TRBD1 (6 bases). Trimming removed 6 bases from V and 8 bases from J, with 17 bases in between. The CDR3 length is 14 residues. The germline V gene encodes CDR1 MNHEY and CDR2 SVGAGI. The CDR3 sequence is CASSLIGQSDEQFF. The DNA for the CDR3 is TGTGCCAGCAGCCTCATTGGACAGTCGGATGAGCAGTTCTTC.

The genes are TRBV11-2 and TRBJ1-3; D call uncertain. CDR1 and CDR2 (germline): SGHAT, FQNNGV. CDR3 size: 14 residues. V was shortened by 0 bases and J by 4 bases, with 7 bases between the two germline ends. CDR3 nucleotides: TGTGCCAGCAGCTTAGAATCTGGGGGAAACACCATATATTTT. This translates into CASSLESGGNTIYF.

J is TRBJ2-5 and V is TRBV12-1; the D call TRBD2 from the table was never checked on the DNA. TRBV12-1 is a documented pseudogene. The CDR3 consists of 14 residues. The CDR3 DNA is TGTGCCAGCCCCCTCGCGGGGGGAGCAGAGACCCAGTACTTC. Residues: CASPLAGGAETQYF.

The chain links TRBV7-9 to TRBJ1-6; no firm D call. The CDR3 contains 12 residues. From germline, CDR1 is SEHNR and CDR2 FQNEAQ (reference sequence). V lost 5 bases and J lost 5, with 4 bases in between. The CDR3 loop is CASSHNNSPLHF. The CDR3 DNA reads TGTGCCAGCAGCCACAATAATTCACCCCTCCACTTT.

The rearrangement uses TRBV5-4 and TRBJ2-3, with D possibly called TRBD1 or TRBD2 (5 bases each). The CDR3 has 15 amino acids. V was shortened by 4 bases and J by 5 bases, with 17 bases between the two germline ends. Germline CDR1 reads SGHNT; CDR2 reads YYREEE (reference sequence). The CDR3, as DNA: TGTGCCAGCAGCCCCCGGGACCAGAGGGGAGATACGCAGTATTTT. Residues: CASSPRDQRGDTQYF.

The J gene is TRBJ2-2, the V gene TRBV5-6, with 9 bases aligning to TRBD2. The CDR3 runs 16 residues. Trimming at V came to 0 bases and at J to 4 bases, leaving 4 bases not matched to a gene. Germline CDR1 is SGHDT and CDR2 is YYEEEE. The CDR3 region is CASSLAGLASTGELFF. CDR3 nucleotides: TGTGCCAGCAGCTTGGCGGGACTAGCAAGCACCGGGGAGCTGTTTTTT. Looking up the rest from reference TRBV5-6 and TRBJ2-2 gives the full variable domain: DAGVTQSPTHLIKTRGQQVTLRCSPKSGHDTVSWYQQALGQGPQFIFQYYEEEERQRGNFPDRFSGHQFPNYSSELNVNALLLGDSALYLCASSLAGLASTGELFFGEGSRLTVL.